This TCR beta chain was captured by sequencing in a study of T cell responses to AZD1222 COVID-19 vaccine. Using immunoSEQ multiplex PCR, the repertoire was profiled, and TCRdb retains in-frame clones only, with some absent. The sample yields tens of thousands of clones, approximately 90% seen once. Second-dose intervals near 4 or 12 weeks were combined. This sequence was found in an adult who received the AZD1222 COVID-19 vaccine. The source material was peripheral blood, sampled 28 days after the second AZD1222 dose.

The CDR3 is CASSVTSGGGEQYF. CDR3 sequence (DNA): TGTGCCAGCAGCGTGACTAGCGGGGGAGGTGAGCAGTACTTC. The gene calls are TRBV11-3 and TRBJ2-7; 12 bases are shared with TRBD2. Germline assignment: CDR1 SGHNT and CDR2 YENEEA. This CDR3 spans 14 amino acids. Trimming at V came to 5 bases and at J to 7 bases, leaving 6 bases not matched to a gene.